This TCR beta chain was retrieved from a study of shared clonotypes between healthy human individuals. The overall study: Donor composition was a couple of women and three men, aged 18 to 49. CD8 memory received one plate per donor, CD8 naive two, CD4 memory three and CD4 naive three. Broader study findings: The naive CD4 repertoires of several donors were compared, and approximately 5% of clonotypes were shared.

Deep was the level at which the assay was run. Only in-frame clones appear in the TCRdb table, and some are missing; sequencing was by immunoSEQ multiplex PCR. There are 650,000 to 700,000 clones in the sample; 80% to 95% occur only once, and 34% lies in the top ten. This clone was recorded only once. Antigen unknown. The sequencing input was memory CD8+ T cells from PBMCs. Regarding subset: CD45RO+ cells pooled with CCR7-negative TemRA cells. This TCR derives from a man aged 18 to 29 in good health. Some clones in this sample may be carry-over from other donors' samples.

Here the CDR3 DNA reads TGTGCCAGCAGTTTATTCAGGGGCCTGAACACCGGGGAGCTGTTTTTT. Amino acid sequence: CASSLFRGLNTGELFF. This chain links TRBV28 with TRBJ2-2, with D possibly matching TRBD1 (6 bases). The CDR3 is made up of 16 amino acids. Germline values: CDR1 MDHEN, CDR2 SYDVKM. V lost 1 base, J lost 1 base, and 10 bases lay in between.